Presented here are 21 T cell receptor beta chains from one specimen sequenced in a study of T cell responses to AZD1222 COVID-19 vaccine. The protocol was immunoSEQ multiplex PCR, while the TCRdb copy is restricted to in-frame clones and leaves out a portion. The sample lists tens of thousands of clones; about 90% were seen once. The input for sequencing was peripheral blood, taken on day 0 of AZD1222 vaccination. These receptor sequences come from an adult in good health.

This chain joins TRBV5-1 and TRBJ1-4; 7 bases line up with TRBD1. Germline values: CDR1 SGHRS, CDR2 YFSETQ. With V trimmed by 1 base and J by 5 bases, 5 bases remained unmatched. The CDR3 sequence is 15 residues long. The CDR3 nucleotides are TGCGCCAGCAGCTTGCTCGGGACAGCAAATGAAAAACTGTTTTTT. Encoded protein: CASSLLGTANEKLFF. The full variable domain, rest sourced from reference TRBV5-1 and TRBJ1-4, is KAGVTQTPRYLIKTRGQQVTLSCSPISGHRSVSWYQQTPGQGLQFLFEYFSETQRNKGNFPGRFSGRQFSNSRSEMNVSTLELGDSALYLCASSLLGTANEKLFFGSGTQLSVL.

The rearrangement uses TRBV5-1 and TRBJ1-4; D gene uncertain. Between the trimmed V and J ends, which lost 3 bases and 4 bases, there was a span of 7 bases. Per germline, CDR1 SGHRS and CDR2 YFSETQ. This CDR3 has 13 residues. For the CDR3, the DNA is TGCGCCAGCAGCTCGACGGGTAATGAAAAACTGTTTTTT. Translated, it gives CASSSTGNEKLFF.

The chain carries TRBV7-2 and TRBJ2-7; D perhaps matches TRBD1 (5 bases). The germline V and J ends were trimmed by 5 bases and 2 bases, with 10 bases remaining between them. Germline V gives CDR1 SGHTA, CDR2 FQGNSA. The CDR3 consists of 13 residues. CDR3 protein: CASSPAGTYEQYF. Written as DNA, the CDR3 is TGTGCCAGCAGCCCGGCAGGGACCTACGAGCAGTACTTC.

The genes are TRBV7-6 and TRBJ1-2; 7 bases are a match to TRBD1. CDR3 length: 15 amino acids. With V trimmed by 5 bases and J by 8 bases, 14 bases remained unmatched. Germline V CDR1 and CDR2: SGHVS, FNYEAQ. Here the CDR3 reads CASSLGTDSLGGYTF. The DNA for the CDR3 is TGTGCCAGCAGCCTCGGGACAGACTCTCTTGGGGGCTACACCTTC.

This chain's CDR3 is CASSVVRTDTQYF. CDR3 nucleotides: TGTGCCAGCAGCGTAGTGCGCACAGATACGCAGTATTTT. The rearrangement joins TRBV9 to TRBJ2-3; no definite D call. Trimming took off 0 bases at V and 1 base at J, with 3 bases between the two ends. This CDR3 is built from 13 residues. Per the germline V gene, CDR1 is SGDLS and CDR2 is YYNGEE.

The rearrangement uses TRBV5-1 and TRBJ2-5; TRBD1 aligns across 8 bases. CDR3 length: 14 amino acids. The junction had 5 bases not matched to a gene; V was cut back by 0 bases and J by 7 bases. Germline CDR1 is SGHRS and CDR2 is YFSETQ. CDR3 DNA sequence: TGCGCCAGCAGCTTGGGACAGGGGAAGGGGACCCAGTACTTC. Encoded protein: CASSLGQGKGTQYF.

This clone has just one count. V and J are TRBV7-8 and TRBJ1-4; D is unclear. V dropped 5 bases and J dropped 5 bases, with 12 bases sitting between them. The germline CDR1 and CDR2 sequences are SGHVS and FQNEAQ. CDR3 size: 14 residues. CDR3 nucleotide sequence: TGTGCCAGCAGCCCCCATGCTGGGAATGAAAAACTGTTTTTT. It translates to CASSPHAGNEKLFF.

The CDR3 region has the DNA TGCGCCAGCAGAAACTACCCGGACATACTCTGGAACACTGAAGCTTTCTTT. Amino acid sequence: CASRNYPDILWNTEAFF. This sequence joins TRBV5-1 and TRBJ1-1, with D possibly matching TRBD1 (5 bases). Germline CDR1 SGHRS, CDR2 YFSETQ. V shed 5 bases and J shed 1 base, with 21 bases lying between them. This CDR3 has 17 residues.

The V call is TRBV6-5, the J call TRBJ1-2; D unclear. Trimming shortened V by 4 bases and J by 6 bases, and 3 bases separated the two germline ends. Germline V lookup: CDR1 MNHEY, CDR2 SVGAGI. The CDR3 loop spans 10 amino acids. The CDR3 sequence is CASSSDGYTF. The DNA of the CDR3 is TGTGCCAGCAGTTCAGATGGCTACACCTTC.

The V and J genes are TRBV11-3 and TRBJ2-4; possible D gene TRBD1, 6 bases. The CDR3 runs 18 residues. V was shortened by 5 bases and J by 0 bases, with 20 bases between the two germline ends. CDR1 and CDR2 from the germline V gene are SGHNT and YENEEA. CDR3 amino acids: CASSRPDSLLQAKNIQYF. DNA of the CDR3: TGTGCCAGCAGCCGTCCGGACAGCCTACTTCAAGCCAAAAACATTCAGTACTTC.

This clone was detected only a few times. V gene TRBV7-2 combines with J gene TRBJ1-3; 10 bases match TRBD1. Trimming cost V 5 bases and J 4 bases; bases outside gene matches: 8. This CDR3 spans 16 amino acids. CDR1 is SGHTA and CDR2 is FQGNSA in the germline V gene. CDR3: CASSVTGGASGNTIYF. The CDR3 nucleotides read TGTGCCAGCAGCGTGACAGGGGGCGCATCAGGAAACACCATATATTTT.

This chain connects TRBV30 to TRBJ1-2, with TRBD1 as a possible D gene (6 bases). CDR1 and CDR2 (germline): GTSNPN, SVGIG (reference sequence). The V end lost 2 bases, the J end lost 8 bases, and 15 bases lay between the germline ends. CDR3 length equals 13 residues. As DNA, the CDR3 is TGTGCCTGGAGTTCTACCGCGACAGGCGGCTACACCTTC. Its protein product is CAWSSTATGGYTF. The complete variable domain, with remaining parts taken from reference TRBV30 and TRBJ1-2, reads SQTIHQWPATLVQPVGSPLSLECTVEGTSNPNLYWYRQAAGRGLQLLFYSVGIGQISSEVPQNLSASRPQDRQFILSSKKLLLSDSGFYLCAWSSTATGGYTFGSGTRLTVV.

Here the CDR3 DNA reads TGCAGCGTTGAGGCCGGGACCGCAAGGGGCTACACCTTC. It is translated as CSVEAGTARGYTF. The rearrangement links TRBV29-1 to TRBJ1-2; TRBD1 might be the D (5 bases). V gave up 3 bases and J gave up 8 bases, with 16 bases separating them. CDR1 is SQVTM, CDR2 ANQGSEA, per germline. The CDR3 is made up of 13 amino acids.

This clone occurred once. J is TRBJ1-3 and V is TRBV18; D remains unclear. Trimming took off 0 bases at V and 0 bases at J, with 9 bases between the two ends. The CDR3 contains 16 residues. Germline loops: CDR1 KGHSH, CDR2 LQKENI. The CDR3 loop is CASSPPSQDSGNTIYF. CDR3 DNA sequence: TGTGCCAGCTCACCACCGAGCCAGGACTCTGGAAACACCATATATTTT. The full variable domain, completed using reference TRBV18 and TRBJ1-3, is NAGVMQNPRHLVRRRGQEARLRCSPMKGHSHVYWYRQLPEEGLKFMVYLQKENIIDESGMPKERFSAEFPKEGPSILRIQQVVRGDSAAYFCASSPPSQDSGNTIYFGEGSWLTVV.

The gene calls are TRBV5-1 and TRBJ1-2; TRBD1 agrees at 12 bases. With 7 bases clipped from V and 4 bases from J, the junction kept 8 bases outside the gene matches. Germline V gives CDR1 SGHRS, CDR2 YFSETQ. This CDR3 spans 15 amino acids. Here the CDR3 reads CASDTGTGGTYGYTF. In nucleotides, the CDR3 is TGCGCCAGCGACACCGGGACAGGGGGCACCTATGGCTACACCTTC.

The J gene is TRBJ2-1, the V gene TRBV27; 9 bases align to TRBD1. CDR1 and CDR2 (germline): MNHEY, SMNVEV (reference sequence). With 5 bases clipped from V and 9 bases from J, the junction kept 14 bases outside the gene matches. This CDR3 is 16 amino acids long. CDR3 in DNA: TGTGCCAGCAGTCCGACATCCGGGACAGGGTTAAGTGAGCAGTTCTTC. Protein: CASSPTSGTGLSEQFF.

The CDR3 DNA reads TGTGCCAGCAGTCTTAGCGGAAGGCAGTTCTTC. Translation gives CASSLSGRQFF. The chain combines TRBV27 with TRBJ2-1; tentatively, D is TRBD2 (6 bases). Trimming took off 5 bases at V and 12 bases at J, with 11 bases between the two ends. The germline gives CDR1 MNHEY, CDR2 SMNVEV (reference sequence). CDR3 length: 11 residues.

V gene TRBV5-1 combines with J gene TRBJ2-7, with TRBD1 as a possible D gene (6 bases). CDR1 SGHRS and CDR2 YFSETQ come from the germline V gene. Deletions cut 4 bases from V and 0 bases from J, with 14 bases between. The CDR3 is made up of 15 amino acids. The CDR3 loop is CASSVAGTNSYEQYF. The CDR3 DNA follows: TGCGCCAGCAGCGTAGCCGGGACAAACTCCTACGAGCAGTACTTC.

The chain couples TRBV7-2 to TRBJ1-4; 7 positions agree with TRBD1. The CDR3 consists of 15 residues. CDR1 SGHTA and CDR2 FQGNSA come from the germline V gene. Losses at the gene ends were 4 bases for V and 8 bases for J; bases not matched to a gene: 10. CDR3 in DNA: TGTGCCAGCAGCTCAGAGTTAACAGGGGCCGAAAAACTGTTTTTT. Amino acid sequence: CASSSELTGAEKLFF. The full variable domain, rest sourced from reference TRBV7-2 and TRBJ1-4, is GAGVSQSPSNKVTEKGKDVELRCDPISGHTALYWYRQSLGQGLEFLIYFQGNSAPDKSGLPSDRFSAERTGGSVSTLTIQRTQQEDSAVYLCASSSELTGAEKLFFGSGTQLSVL.

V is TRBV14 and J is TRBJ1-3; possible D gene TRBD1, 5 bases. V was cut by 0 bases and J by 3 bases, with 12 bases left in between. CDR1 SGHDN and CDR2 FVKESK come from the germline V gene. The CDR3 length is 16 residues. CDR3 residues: CASSQDAAGLGNTIYF. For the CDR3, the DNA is TGTGCCAGCAGCCAAGACGCAGCGGGGCTTGGAAACACCATATATTTT.

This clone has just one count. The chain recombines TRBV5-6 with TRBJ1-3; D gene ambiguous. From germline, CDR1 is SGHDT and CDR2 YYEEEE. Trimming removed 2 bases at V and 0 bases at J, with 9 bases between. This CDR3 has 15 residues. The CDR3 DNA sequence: TGTGCCAGCAGCTTCGGACCTAGCTCTGGAAACACCATATATTTT. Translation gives CASSFGPSSGNTIYF.